These T cell receptor beta chains were read from a single sample in a study of T cells in Graves' hyperthyroidism and ophthalmopathy. TCRdb re-analysed the multiplex PCR reads in MiXCR, keeping a single row per CDR3 protein. The sample includes approximately 600,000 distinct CDR3 sequences, approximately 14% of them seen just once. The sequenced sample consisted of blood. The receptors originated from a woman in her 30s with Graves' hyperthyroidism that later progressed to Graves' ophthalmopathy. CDR3s include the opening cysteine and the closing phenylalanine or tryptophan. D genes are given only for firm matches. A clone size is listed for some rows: how often the clone was seen (once, few, many), or a class if it is expanded.

CASSRGTGGAGRTEAFF	TGTGCCAGCTCACGGGGGACAGGGGGCGCCGGACGCACTGAAGCTTTCTTT	TRBD1	TRBV18	TRBJ1-1	once
CASTELYPARGQGMKGDEQYF	TGTGCCAGCACCGAATTATACCCCGCCCGTGGTCAGGGAATGAAAGGGGACGAGCAGTACTTC	.	TRBV6-2/TRBV6-3	TRBJ2-7	few
CASSPLQRVSSGNTIYF	TGTGCCAGCAGCCCCCTACAAAGGGTCAGCTCTGGAAACACCATATATTTT	.	TRBV14	TRBJ1-3	few
CASSHRQGGAYEQYF	TGCGCCAGCAGCCACCGACAGGGTGGGGCCTACGAGCAGTACTTC	TRBD1	TRBV4-1	TRBJ2-7	.
CASGLVLGTDRAPGDTQYF	TGTGCTAGTGGTTTGGTACTCGGAACAGATCGAGCACCAGGAGATACGCAGTATTTT	.	TRBV12-5	TRBJ2-3	.
CASSFRGNQFSVTQYF	TGTGCCAGCAGTTTCCGGGGCAACCAGTTCTCAGTGACCCAGTACTTC	.	TRBV12-3/TRBV12-4	TRBJ2-5	once
CASSLLAGFSYEQYF	TGTGCCAGCAGCCTCCTAGCGGGGTTCTCCTACGAGCAGTACTTC	TRBD2	TRBV11-2	TRBJ2-7	many
CAWRGTGANEQYF	TGTGCCTGGAGGGGGACAGGGGCGAACGAGCAGTACTTC	TRBD1	TRBV30	TRBJ2-7	.
CASSIGGGTYNEQFF	TGTGCCAGTAGTATAGGGGGCGGTACCTACAATGAGCAGTTCTTC	.	TRBV19	TRBJ2-1	many
CASSEFQGSNYGYTF	TGTGCCAGCAGTGAATTTCAGGGGTCTAACTATGGCTACACCTTC	.	TRBV6-1	TRBJ1-2	many
CASSGGLTDTQYF	TGTGCCAGTAGTGGGGGGCTCACAGATACGCAGTATTTT	.	TRBV19	TRBJ2-3	.
CSARTGVSQPQHF	TGCAGTGCTAGAACAGGGGTGAGTCAGCCCCAGCATTTT	TRBD1	TRBV20-1	TRBJ1-5	many
CSAALGSGLAGANVLTF	TGCAGTGCTGCCTTAGGTTCGGGGTTAGCTGGGGCCAACGTCCTGACTTTC	.	TRBV20-1	TRBJ2-6	.
CACANREDEKLFF	TGTGCCTGCGCAAACAGGGAGGATGAAAAACTGTTTTTT	.	TRBV30	TRBJ1-4	many
CASSQAGTGTISPLHF	TGTGCCAGCAGCCAAGCCGGGACAGGGACAATTTCACCCCTCCACTTT	TRBD1	TRBV3-1	TRBJ1-6	many
CASSFGQPPYEQYF	TGTGCCAGCAGTTTCGGACAGCCTCCCTACGAGCAGTACTTC	.	TRBV28	TRBJ2-7	many
CASSKQASSYEQYF	TGCGCCAGCAGCAAGCAAGCGAGCTCCTACGAGCAGTACTTC	.	TRBV5-1	TRBJ2-7	few
CASSVRTSGNTGELFF	TGTGCCAGCAGCGTAAGGACTAGCGGGAACACCGGGGAGCTGTTTTTT	TRBD2	TRBV9	TRBJ2-2	many
CASSEALVQPQHF	TGTGCCAGCAGTGAAGCGCTGGTTCAGCCCCAGCATTTT	.	TRBV6-1	TRBJ1-5	many
CSARSPINTGELFF	TGCAGTGCTAGATCTCCAATCAACACCGGGGAGCTGTTTTTT	.	TRBV20-1	TRBJ2-2	.
CASSIGSDGSYEQYF	TGTGCCAGTAGTATAGGCTCTGACGGATCCTACGAGCAGTACTTC	.	TRBV19	TRBJ2-7	many
CASRVKGGPNTEAFF	TGTGCCAGCAGAGTTAAGGGGGGCCCGAACACTGAAGCTTTCTTT	.	TRBV11-3	TRBJ1-1	many
CASSAWTSGRGYEQYF	TGTGCCAGCAGCGCCTGGACTAGCGGGAGGGGGTACGAGCAGTACTTC	TRBD2	TRBV7-2	TRBJ2-7	few
CARGQVLYEQYF	TGTGCCCGTGGACAGGTACTCTACGAGCAGTACTTC	TRBD1	TRBV28	TRBJ2-7	many
CASSQEPSAEQFF	TGCGCCAGCAGCCAAGAGCCTAGCGCTGAGCAGTTCTTC	.	TRBV4-3	TRBJ2-1	.
CASSAGLTEQFF	TGTGCCAGCAGTGCTGGTTTAACTGAGCAGTTCTTC	.	TRBV2	TRBJ2-1	many
CADTGRPNTGELFF	TGTGCCGATACCGGGAGGCCGAACACCGGGGAGCTGTTTTTT	TRBD2	TRBV7-2	TRBJ2-2	.
CASSRQGLAEAGTQYF	TGTGCCAGCTCACGCCAGGGACTAGCGGAGGCGGGGACCCAGTACTTC	TRBD2	TRBV18	TRBJ2-5	.
CASSLRQAGVDF	TGTGCCAGCAGCTTGAGGCAAGCGGGAGTGGACTTC	TRBD2	TRBV28	TRBJ2-5	many
CASSRTGESKKLFF	TGTGCCAGCAGCCGGACAGGGGAGAGTAAAAAACTGTTTTTT	TRBD1	TRBV28	TRBJ1-4	.
CASSESARGRDPQYF	TGCGCCAGCAGTGAGTCCGCCAGGGGGCGGGACCCGCAGTACTTC	TRBD1	TRBV10-2	TRBJ2-7	few
CSARDHQREVAYEQYF	TGCAGTGCTAGAGACCATCAGCGGGAGGTCGCCTACGAGCAGTACTTC	TRBD2	TRBV20-1	TRBJ2-7	many
CASSASVGGGNQPQHF	TGTGCCAGCAGCGCATCAGTCGGGGGTGGCAATCAGCCCCAGCATTTT	.	TRBV9	TRBJ1-5	many